This TCR beta chain was profiled in a study of blood T cell repertoires in COVID-19. Measured with immunoSEQ multiplex PCR; TCRdb has only the in-frame clones, and not every one. The table has approximately 260,000 clones, roughly 89% seen once. Seattle patient enrollment occurred during active infection, with longitudinal follow-up thereafter. Per germline, CDR1 LGHDT and CDR2 YNNKEL (reference sequence). The length of the CDR3 is 14 residues. Trimming took 3 bases from V and 5 from J, leaving 11 bases between them. The sequencing input was peripheral blood. This TCR came from a woman aged 60 to 75 with COVID-19, enrolled during active disease. The chain employs TRBV3-1 (or the pseudogene TRBV3-2) and TRBJ2-1; the D gene is possibly TRBD1 (6 bases). The CDR3 region has the DNA TGTGCCAGCAGCCACGGACAGAGAGACAATGAGCAGTTCTTC. It encodes CASSHGQRDNEQFF.